Following are 26 T cell receptor beta chains from one sample sequenced in a study of shared T cell receptors in the human thymus. Here immunoSEQ multiplex PCR was the method, and the copy in TCRdb shows in-frame clones only, minus some. The sample contains hundreds of thousands of clones, over 75% of which appear only once. These data were also filed under a second study, of human thymus T cells.

The sequenced sample consisted of thymocytes. The receptors originated from a boy younger than two with a congenital heart defect.

This clone has a handful of counts. The rearrangement uses TRBV6-1 and TRBJ1-3; the D is unclear. V was clipped by 4 bases and J by 0 bases, with 16 bases between them. In germline, CDR1 is MNHNS, CDR2 SASEGT. The CDR3 has 17 residues. The CDR3 loop reads CASSGGASGDSGNTIYF. Written as DNA, the CDR3 is TGTGCCAGCAGTGGGGGAGCCTCTGGGGACTCTGGAAACACCATATATTTT.

The chain combines TRBV28 with TRBJ1-2; 8 bases map to TRBD1. This CDR3 has 15 amino acids. V was pared by 7 bases and J by 5 bases, with 12 bases of the junction left unmatched. Looked up from germline, CDR1 is MDHEN and CDR2 is SYDVKM. The CDR3 protein is CASIRQRTGLYGYTF. The CDR3 DNA follows: TGTGCCAGCATTCGTCAACGGACAGGGCTATATGGCTACACCTTC.

The chain combines TRBV2 with TRBJ2-7; 11 bases match TRBD2. CDR3 length: 15 residues. V lost 6 bases, J lost 3 bases, and 7 bases stayed unmatched. Germline CDR1 and CDR2: SNHLY and FYNNEI. The DNA of the CDR3 is TGTGCCAGCAGGCCAGGGACTAGCGGATTCTACGAGCAGTACTTC. It is translated as CASRPGTSGFYEQYF.

V gene TRBV6-1 combines with J gene TRBJ1-4; possibly TRBD1 for D (6 bases). The CDR3 contains 15 residues. Germline-derived CDR1 and CDR2 are MNHNS and SASEGT. The V gene lost 7 bases and the J gene lost 4 bases, with 16 bases spanning the gap. CDR3: CASTALDRSNEKLFF. The CDR3 DNA follows: TGTGCCAGCACTGCGTTGGACAGAAGTAATGAAAAACTGTTTTTT.

The chain couples TRBV10-2 to TRBJ1-1; tentative D call: TRBD1 (6 bases). There are 14 residues in the CDR3. Germline values: CDR1 WSHSY, CDR2 SAAADI. V lost 4 bases and J lost 4, with 13 bases in between. The CDR3 loop reads CASSVRRGGTEAFF. CDR3 DNA: TGCGCCAGCAGTGTTAGGAGGGGGGGCACTGAAGCTTTCTTT.

V usage is TRBV19 and J usage is TRBJ2-2, with 8 bases identical to TRBD2. J was trimmed by 0 bases and V by 3 bases; bases with no gene match: 6. CDR3 length: 17 amino acids. Germline lookup yields CDR1 LNHDA and CDR2 SQIVND (reference sequence). DNA for the CDR3: TGTGCCAGTAGTATGATGGGAGCGGGGGCGAACACCGGGGAGCTGTTTTTT. Amino acids: CASSMMGAGANTGELFF.

The gene calls are TRBV28 and TRBJ2-7; a possible D gene is TRBD2 (6 bases). This CDR3 contains 13 residues. V lost 5 bases to trimming and J lost 4 bases, with 12 bases between them. The germline CDR1 and CDR2 sequences are MDHEN and SYDVKM. DNA of the CDR3: TGTGCCAGCAGTCGACCCGGAGGGTACGAGCAGTACTTC. Its protein product is CASSRPGGYEQYF.

This rearrangement joins TRBV2 to TRBJ2-6, with 7 nucleotides matching TRBD1. The junction had 15 bases not matched to a gene; V was cut back by 10 bases and J by 0 bases. The CDR3 spans 18 residues. CDR1 and CDR2 (germline): SNHLY, FYNNEI. CDR3 bases: TGTGCCAACCTGTTGAGGGACAGAAAGAACTCTGGGGCCAACGTCCTGACTTTC. This translates into CANLLRDRKNSGANVLTF. Drawing the rest from reference TRBV2 and TRBJ2-6, the complete variable domain is EPEVTQTPSHQVTQMGQEVILRCVPISNHLYFYWYRQILGQKVEFLVSFYNNEISEKSEIFDDQFSVERPDGSNFTLKIRSTKLEDSAMYFCANLLRDRKNSGANVLTFGAGSRLTVL.

The J gene is TRBJ2-3, the V gene TRBV29-1; 7 bases align to TRBD2. There are 13 residues in the CDR3. The V and J ends lost 4 bases and 3 bases, in that order; junction bases with no gene match: 4. The germline V gene encodes CDR1 SQVTM and CDR2 ANQGSEA. The CDR3 sequence: CSVVGGLTDTQYF. CDR3 nucleotide sequence: TGCAGCGTTGTGGGAGGGTTGACAGATACGCAGTATTTT.

The table lists this clone with a few counts. The rearrangement links TRBV5-1 to TRBJ2-4; D gene uncertain. Germline-derived CDR1 and CDR2 are SGHRS and YFSETQ. The CDR3 runs 12 residues. V gave up 10 bases and J gave up 1 base, with 9 bases separating them. The CDR3 loop is CASTGAKNIQYF. The CDR3 bases are TGCGCCTCAACCGGGGCCAAAAACATTCAGTACTTC.

The rearrangement links TRBV14 to TRBJ1-2; 7 bases map to TRBD1. Germline V gene data show CDR1 as SGHDN and CDR2 as FVKESK. V trimming: 4 bases; J trimming: 8 bases; junction bases outside the gene matches: 19. The length of the CDR3 is 17 residues. The DNA of the CDR3 is TGTGCCAGCAGCCGACGGGACAGCCTTGCTATGGCTGAGGGCTACACCTTC. The encoded protein is CASSRRDSLAMAEGYTF.

This clone was found a few times. This sequence joins TRBV21-1 and TRBJ2-7; TRBD1 is the table's D call and was not checked against the DNA. TRBV21-1 is flagged as a pseudogene. This CDR3 region has 15 residues. CDR3 DNA: TGTGCCAGCAGCGACACCGGGACAGGGCTCTACGAGCAGTACTTC. Translation gives CASSDTGTGLYEQYF.

Regarding this clone: Other DNA sequences from this sample encode an identical CDR3 as well. CDR3 amino acids: CASSSPGRGNQPQHF. The DNA for the CDR3 is TGTGCCAGCAGTTCGCCCGGTCGCGGGAATCAGCCCCAGCATTTT. The V gene is TRBV28, the J gene TRBJ1-5; no clear D. Looked up from germline, CDR1 is MDHEN and CDR2 is SYDVKM. CDR3 length: 15 residues. The V and J ends lost 4 bases and 4 bases respectively, with 14 bases between them.

J is TRBJ1-2 and V is TRBV5-8; D not resolved. Germline V gene lookup returns CDR1 SGHTS and CDR2 YDEGEE. The CDR3 totals 13 residues. V was cut by 1 base and J by 1 base, with 5 bases left in between. As DNA, the CDR3 is TGTGCCAGCAGCTTGAGGAGTAACTATGGCTACACCTTC. Translated: CASSLRSNYGYTF.

This chain's CDR3 is CASSLTGVLDEQYF. CDR3 DNA: TGTGCCAGCAGCTTGACAGGGGTCTTGGACGAGCAGTACTTC. The chain links TRBV5-6 to TRBJ2-7, with TRBD1 matching 7 bases. The CDR3 sequence is 14 residues long. V shed 1 base and J 5 bases; nucleotides not matched to a gene: 6. Germline V CDR1 and CDR2: SGHDT, YYEEEE.

The rearrangement joins TRBV5-1 to TRBJ2-1; 8 bases line up with TRBD2. This CDR3 contains 16 residues. Germline V CDR1 and CDR2: SGHRS, YFSETQ. V shed 3 bases and J 7 bases; nucleotides not matched to a gene: 12. The CDR3 bases are TGCGCCAGCAGCTATGAGGTCAACGGGAGGGTTAATGAGCAGTTCTTC. It translates to CASSYEVNGRVNEQFF.

The rearrangement joins TRBV11-2 to TRBJ1-1; the match to TRBD1 covers 9 bases. Per germline, CDR1 SGHAT and CDR2 FQNNGV. V lost 5 bases and J lost 4; bases outside the gene matches: 17. The CDR3 runs 18 residues. CDR3 loop: CASSPPSRDRVLSTEAFF. Written as DNA, the CDR3 is TGTGCCAGCAGCCCACCCTCCCGGGACAGGGTTCTGAGCACTGAAGCTTTCTTT.

V and J are TRBV27 and TRBJ1-2, with 8 bases identical to TRBD1. Germline assignment: CDR1 MNHEY and CDR2 SMNVEV (reference sequence). The CDR3 has 19 amino acids. V lost 2 bases, J lost 5 bases, and 19 bases stayed unmatched. CDR3 sequence (DNA): TGTGCCAGCAGTTTAACCCAACACAGGGGGAGCGACTGGGAGTATGGCTACACCTTC. It translates to CASSLTQHRGSDWEYGYTF.

The chain combines TRBV4-1 with TRBJ2-2, with D perhaps TRBD1 (6 bases). The CDR3 has 16 amino acids. Trimming removed 5 bases at V and 2 bases at J, with 15 bases between. Germline V lookup: CDR1 MGHRA, CDR2 YSYEKL. CDR3 nucleotides: TGCGCCAGCAGCAACCTCGGGACACCTAACACCGGGGAGCTGTTTTTT. It is translated as CASSNLGTPNTGELFF.

The rearrangement uses TRBV6-4 and TRBJ2-3; 9 nucleotides agree with TRBD2. V lost 5 bases and J lost 4; bases outside the gene matches: 19. Germline CDR1 is MRHNA and CDR2 is SNTAGT. The CDR3 is 19 residues long. CDR3 nucleotides: TGTGCCAGCAGTCCGGGCCTGGACCTTAGCGGGAGTGCCCCAGATACGCAGTATTTT. Protein: CASSPGLDLSGSAPDTQYF.

The chain couples TRBV25-1 to TRBJ1-3, with 7 bases identical to TRBD1. Germline V CDR1 and CDR2: MGHDK, SYGVNS. The J segment lost 3 bases and the V segment lost 2 bases, leaving 13 bases of the junction unmatched. The CDR3 totals 18 residues. The CDR3 nucleotides are TGTGCCAGCAGTGAAGAGGAAGACAGGGAGGCTATTGGAAACACCATATATTTT. Amino acids: CASSEEEDREAIGNTIYF. Complete variable domain (other parts from reference TRBV25-1 and TRBJ1-3): EADIYQTPRYLVIGTGKKITLECSQTMGHDKMYWYQQDPGMELHLIHYSYGVNSTEKGDLSSESTVSRIRTEHFPLTLESARPSHTSQYLCASSEEEDREAIGNTIYFGEGSWLTVV.

CDR3 sequence: CASSQTRQGLVTGANVLTF. Written as DNA, the CDR3 is TGCGCCAGCAGCCAAACACGACAGGGGCTTGTCACTGGGGCCAACGTCCTGACTTTC. The chain uses TRBV4-3 and TRBJ2-6, with 8 bases identical to TRBD1. The CDR3 has 19 amino acids. The germline CDR1 and CDR2 sequences are LGHNA and YSLEER. V trimming: 2 bases; J trimming: 2 bases; junction bases outside the gene matches: 11.

The chain employs TRBV6-5 and TRBJ1-1; TRBD1 aligns across 10 bases. Germline V CDR1 and CDR2: MNHEY, SVGAGI. The V and J ends lost 6 bases and 7 bases, in that order; junction bases with no gene match: 11. The CDR3 is made up of 15 amino acids. Here the CDR3 reads CASSPRATGGDEAFF. As DNA, the CDR3 is TGTGCCAGCAGCCCCAGGGCGACAGGGGGCGATGAAGCTTTCTTT.

This sequence joins TRBV5-1 and TRBJ1-5; TRBD1 matches 9 bases. The CDR3 has 17 residues. Unmatched junction bases numbered 11, after V lost 4 bases and J lost 3 bases. Germline loops: CDR1 SGHRS, CDR2 YFSETQ. The DNA for the CDR3 is TGCGCCAGCAGCCCGGGCTCCGGGACAGGGCCCAATCAGCCCCAGCATTTT. The encoded protein is CASSPGSGTGPNQPQHF.

The chain combines TRBV2 with TRBJ2-5; D ambiguous. Deletions cut 0 bases from V and 0 bases from J, with 8 bases between. Looked up from germline, CDR1 is SNHLY and CDR2 is FYNNEI. The CDR3 is 15 amino acids. CDR3 nucleotide sequence: TGTGCCAGCAGTGAAGCGGAGCGCCACCAAGAGACCCAGTACTTC. Translated: CASSEAERHQETQYF.

This chain joins TRBV7-2 and TRBJ1-5, with D possibly being TRBD1 (5 bases). The V and J ends lost 5 bases and 5 bases respectively, with 13 bases between them. The CDR3 spans 14 residues. Germline V lookup: CDR1 SGHTA, CDR2 FQGNSA. The DNA of the CDR3 is TGTGCCAGCAGCCCACAGGTAGGGGATCAGCCCCAGCATTTT. Encoded protein: CASSPQVGDQPQHF.